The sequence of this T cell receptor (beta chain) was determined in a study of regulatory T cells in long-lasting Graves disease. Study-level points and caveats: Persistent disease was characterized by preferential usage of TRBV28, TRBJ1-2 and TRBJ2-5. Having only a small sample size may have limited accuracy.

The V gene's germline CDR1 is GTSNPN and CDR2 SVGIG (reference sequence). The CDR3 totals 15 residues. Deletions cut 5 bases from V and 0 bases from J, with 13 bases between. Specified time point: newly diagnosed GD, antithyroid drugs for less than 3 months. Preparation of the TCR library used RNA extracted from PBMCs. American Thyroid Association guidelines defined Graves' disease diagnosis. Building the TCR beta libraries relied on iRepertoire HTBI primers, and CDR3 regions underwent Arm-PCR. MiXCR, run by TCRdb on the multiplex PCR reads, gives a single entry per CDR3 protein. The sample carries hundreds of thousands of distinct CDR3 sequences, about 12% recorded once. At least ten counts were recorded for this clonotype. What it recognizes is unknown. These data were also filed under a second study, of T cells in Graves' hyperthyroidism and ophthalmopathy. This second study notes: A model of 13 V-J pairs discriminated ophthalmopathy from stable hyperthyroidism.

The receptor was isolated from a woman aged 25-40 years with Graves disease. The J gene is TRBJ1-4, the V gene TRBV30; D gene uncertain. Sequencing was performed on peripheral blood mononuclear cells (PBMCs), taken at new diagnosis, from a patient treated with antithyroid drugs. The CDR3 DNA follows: TGTGCCTGGGGTCTGGAGCCGGCAACTAATGAAAAACTGTTTTTT. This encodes CAWGLEPATNEKLFF. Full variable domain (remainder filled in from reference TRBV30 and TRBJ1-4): SQTIHQWPATLVQPVGSPLSLECTVEGTSNPNLYWYRQAAGRGLQLLFYSVGIGQISSEVPQNLSASRPQDRQFILSSKKLLLSDSGFYLCAWGLEPATNEKLFFGSGTQLSVL.